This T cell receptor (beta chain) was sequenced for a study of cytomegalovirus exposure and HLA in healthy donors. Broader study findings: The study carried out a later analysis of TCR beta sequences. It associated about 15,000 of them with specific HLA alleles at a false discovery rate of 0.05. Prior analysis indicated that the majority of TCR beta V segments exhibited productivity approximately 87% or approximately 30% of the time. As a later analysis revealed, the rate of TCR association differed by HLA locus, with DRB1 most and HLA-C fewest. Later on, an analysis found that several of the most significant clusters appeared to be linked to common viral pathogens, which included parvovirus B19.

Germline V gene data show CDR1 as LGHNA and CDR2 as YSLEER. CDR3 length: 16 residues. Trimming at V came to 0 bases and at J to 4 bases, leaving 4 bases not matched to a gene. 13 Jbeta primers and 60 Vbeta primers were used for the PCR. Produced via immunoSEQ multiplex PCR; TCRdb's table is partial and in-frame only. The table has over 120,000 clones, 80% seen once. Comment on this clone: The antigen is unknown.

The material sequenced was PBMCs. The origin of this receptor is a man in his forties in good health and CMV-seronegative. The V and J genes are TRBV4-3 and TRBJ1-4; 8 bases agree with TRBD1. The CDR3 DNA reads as TGCGCCAGCAGCCAAGACCGGACAGGGAGTAATGAAAAACTGTTTTTT. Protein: CASSQDRTGSNEKLFF.